This is a list of T cell receptor beta chains from one sample in a study of control samples from healthy donors and cancer patients. Some clones are missing from TCRdb's copy, which holds only in-frame ones; the method was immunoSEQ multiplex PCR. The sample has about 180,000 clones; more than 85% are singletons. Sequenced material: blood. These receptors came from a woman in her thirties or forties in good health. The CDR3 runs from the conserved cysteine through the conserved F or W. A D gene is named only where the DNA matches it firmly. Part of the rows lack a size; the others show once, few, many or a class for expanded clones.

v_call	d_call	j_call	clone_size	cdr3_aa	cdr3_nt
TRBV7-9	.	TRBJ1-5	.	CASSITDDQPQHF	TGTGCCAGCAGCATTACGGATGATCAGCCCCAGCATTTT
TRBV15	TRBD1	TRBJ1-2	once	CATSGQGFSGYTF	TGTGCCACCAGCGGACAGGGGTTCTCTGGCTACACCTTC
TRBV7-9	.	TRBJ2-3	.	CASSLGEDTQYF	TGTGCCAGCAGCTTAGGAGAAGATACGCAGTATTTT
TRBV5-1	.	TRBJ1-4	.	CASSGAGDEKLFF	TGCGCCAGCAGTGGGGCAGGGGATGAAAAACTGTTTTTT
TRBV7-3	TRBD2	TRBJ2-1	.	CASSLVGTSGYNEQFF	TGTGCCAGCAGCTTAGTTGGGACTAGCGGCTACAATGAGCAGTTCTTC
TRBV15	.	TRBJ1-5	.	CATSRDPVLGQPQHF	TGTGCCACCAGCAGAGATCCTGTCTTGGGTCAGCCCCAGCATTTT
TRBV7-2	.	TRBJ1-2	.	CASSLWVGYGYTF	TGTGCCAGCAGCTTATGGGTGGGTTATGGCTACACCTTC
TRBV28	TRBD2	TRBJ2-7	few	CASRASGGTYEQYF	TGTGCCAGCCGGGCTAGCGGGGGAACCTACGAGCAGTACTTC
TRBV11-2	.	TRBJ2-5	.	CASSPRDLETQYF	TGTGCCAGCAGCCCTCGGGACTTAGAGACCCAGTACTTC
TRBV19	.	TRBJ1-5	.	CASSIGRLGAFNQPQHF	TGTGCCAGTAGTATAGGTAGGTTGGGTGCCTTCAATCAGCCCCAGCATTTT
TRBV20-1	.	TRBJ2-1	.	CSASEDNEQFF	TGCAGTGCTAGTGAAGACAATGAGCAGTTCTTC
TRBV15	TRBD2	TRBJ2-2	few	CATSRAPQRGGNTGELFF	TGTGCCACCAGCAGAGCCCCCCAGCGGGGGGGGAACACCGGGGAGCTGTTTTTT
TRBV6-6	.	TRBJ2-2	.	CASSSREGTGELFF	TGTGCCAGCAGTAGCAGGGAAGGCACCGGGGAGCTGTTTTTT
TRBV7-8	.	TRBJ1-1	.	CASSSNRKTLNTEAFF	TGTGCCAGCAGCTCCAACAGGAAGACGCTGAACACTGAAGCTTTCTTT
TRBV11-2	TRBD1	TRBJ2-5	.	CASSAGGAGTQYF	TGTGCCAGCAGCGCAGGGGGCGCAGGGACCCAGTACTTC
TRBV7-2	TRBD1	TRBJ2-7	.	CASSMYATGSYEQYF	TGTGCCAGCAGCATGTATGCGACAGGGAGCTACGAGCAGTACTTC
TRBV4-2	TRBD1	TRBJ1-6	many	CASSLSGGAAESPLHF	TGTGCCAGCAGCCTCTCAGGGGGTGCAGCGGAGTCACCCCTCCACTTT
TRBV3-1/TRBV3-2	.	TRBJ1-2	once	CASSQVRDVGYTF	TGTGCCAGCAGCCAAGTCCGGGATGTTGGCTACACCTTC
TRBV12-3/TRBV12-4	.	TRBJ1-5	few	CASSPTGVQPQHF	TGTGCCAGCAGTCCGACTGGGGTGCAGCCCCAGCATTTT
TRBV5-6	.	TRBJ1-1	once	CASSKQGWNTEAFF	TGTGCCAGCTCGAAACAGGGATGGAACACTGAAGCTTTCTTT
TRBV11-3	.	TRBJ2-2	.	CASSSSGRGRVYTGELFF	TGTGCCAGCAGCTCCTCGGGCAGGGGACGGGTATACACCGGGGAGCTGTTTTTT
TRBV5-4	.	TRBJ2-2	.	CASSRQENTGELFF	TGTGCCAGCAGCCGACAGGAGAACACCGGGGAGCTGTTTTTT
TRBV6-1	.	TRBJ1-6	.	CASSEEWQGNSPLHF	TGTGCCAGCAGTGAAGAATGGCAAGGGAATTCACCCCTCCACTTT
TRBV3-1/TRBV3-2	.	TRBJ2-3	.	CASSPPMYRPDTQYF	TGTGCCAGCAGCCCCCCGATGTATCGCCCAGATACGCAGTATTTT
TRBV27	.	TRBJ1-2	.	CASSLSRVDYGYTF	TGTGCCAGCAGTCTCTCCAGGGTCGACTATGGCTACACCTTC
TRBV19	.	TRBJ1-3	.	CASSSISAGGGNTIYF	TGTGCCAGTAGCAGCATATCGGCTGGAGGTGGAAACACCATATATTTT
TRBV6-1	TRBD2	TRBJ2-7	.	CASSERSGGIYEQYF	TGTGCCAGCAGTGAAAGGAGCGGGGGGATCTACGAGCAGTACTTC
TRBV21-1	.	TRBJ1-1	once	CASSKALRGVTEAFF	TGTGCCAGCAGCAAAGCGCTAAGGGGTGTCACTGAAGCTTTCTTT
TRBV6-5	.	TRBJ2-3	.	CASQAGTDTDTQYF	TGTGCCAGCCAGGCCGGGACGGACACAGATACGCAGTATTTT
TRBV5-4	.	TRBJ1-1	.	CASSLSGAEAFF	TGTGCCAGCAGCTTGTCAGGAGCTGAAGCTTTCTTT
TRBV14	.	TRBJ1-1	.	CASSRGRWTEAFF	TGTGCCAGCAGCCGGGGAAGATGGACTGAAGCTTTCTTT
TRBV29-1	.	TRBJ1-4	.	CSAQGLDEKLFF	TGCAGCGCTCAGGGTTTGGATGAAAAACTGTTTTTT
TRBV19	.	TRBJ2-7	.	CASSIDAGLNSYEQYF	TGTGCCAGTAGTATAGATGCGGGTCTGAACTCCTACGAGCAGTACTTC
TRBV12-3/TRBV12-4	TRBD1	TRBJ2-3	.	CAIGQGSTDTQYF	TGTGCCATCGGACAGGGTTCCACAGATACGCAGTATTTT
TRBV3-1/TRBV3-2	.	TRBJ2-7	.	CASSQGTVGIYEQYF	TGTGCCAGCAGCCAAGGGACGGTAGGTATCTACGAGCAGTACTTC
TRBV25-1	.	TRBJ1-2	.	CASSEGHVSYGYTF	TGTGCCAGCAGTGAGGGACACGTTAGTTATGGCTACACCTTC
TRBV5-6	.	TRBJ2-3	.	CASSLPGTPDTQYF	TGTGCCAGCAGCTTACCCGGGACTCCAGATACGCAGTATTTT
TRBV5-6	.	TRBJ1-5	.	CASSLRGGEPQHF	TGTGCCAGCAGCTTACGAGGCGGAGAGCCCCAGCATTTT
TRBV9	TRBD2	TRBJ2-1	.	CASSPVSGGSEQFF	TGTGCCAGCAGCCCCGTGAGCGGGGGTAGTGAGCAGTTCTTC
TRBV7-9	TRBD1	TRBJ2-5	.	CASSLGAGGVETQYF	TGTGCCAGCAGCCTCGGAGCAGGGGGCGTCGAGACCCAGTACTTC
TRBV9	.	TRBJ1-1	.	CASSREYTMNTEAFF	TGTGCCAGCAGCCGAGAGTACACGATGAACACTGAAGCTTTCTTT
TRBV12-3/TRBV12-4	.	TRBJ2-7	.	CASGRGQSEQYF	TGTGCCAGCGGGAGGGGGCAGAGCGAGCAGTACTTC
TRBV5-8	TRBD1	TRBJ1-5	.	CASSEQGSHQPQHF	TGTGCCAGCAGCGAACAGGGGTCTCATCAGCCCCAGCATTTT
TRBV19	.	TRBJ1-1	.	CASSWGGENTEAFF	TGTGCCAGTAGTTGGGGCGGAGAGAACACTGAAGCTTTCTTT